Described below is a single T cell receptor (beta chain) sequence and its context. What this receptor recognizes is not known. Within one base of it there is no much larger clone, and no base qualities were kept. The data were obtained in a study of PD-1 blockade in classical Hodgkin lymphoma (dated by TCRdb to 2018 to 2020). For the wider study: Nivolumab dosing was 3 mg/kg intravenously every 2 weeks, continuing until either disease progression or unacceptable toxicity. The study used CyTOF and TCR beta sequencing to define a peripheral blood immune signature of response to PD-1 blockade in classical Hodgkin lymphoma.

Per the publication, the time point label means: cycle 1 day 1 (C1D1), immediately before nivolumab initiation. All trial patients had relapsed after autologous stem cell transplantation, with cohorts A, B and C differing in prior brentuximab vedotin exposure. CD4+ T cells were purified from thawed PBMCs by magnetic negative selection with a Miltenyi CD4+ T cell isolation kit. The trial cohort included 55 to 65 patients with relapsed/refractory classical Hodgkin lymphoma, and each patient had a best overall response of complete response, partial response or progressive disease. In the multi-cohort phase II CheckMate 205 trial, trial patients received single-agent nivolumab. Best overall response was determined by an independent review committee according to the 2007 International Working Group response criteria. Trial PBMCs were collected just before the start of nivolumab (C1D1) and during therapy at cycle 2 day 1 and cycle 4 day 1. Peripheral blood was collected in 8 mL Vacutainer Cell Preparation Tubes, from which PBMCs were isolated by centrifugation and then cryopreserved. Purified CD4+ and CD8+ fractions were prepared only for cases in which an additional PBMC sample was available. Magnetically labelled cells were removed on LS columns in a quadroMACS separator, and the flow-through was retained as the purified fraction.

The research as a whole found: By C4D1, a significant rise was seen in CD4+ TCR diversity but not in CD8+ TCR diversity (p=0.0027 vs p=0.16), and the rise was most apparent among complete responders (p=0.02). Lower diversity was seen in patients whose nivolumab began less than 1 year after ASCT, and these patients were left out of later analyses so that immune reconstitution would not confound the results. The study was limited to a single clinical trial cohort, and causes of repertoire differences, possibly disease activity or prior therapy, remained undefined. Trial patients achieving complete response had baseline diversity similar to newly diagnosed patients, whereas partial responders and progressors had significantly lower diversity. Baseline TCR diversity was reported as lower in newly diagnosed patients than in healthy donors, and lower still in relapsed/refractory patients.

The Qiagen DNeasy kit was used to extract genomic DNA from unsorted PBMCs and from the negatively selected CD4+ and CD8+ fractions. TCR beta CDR3 regions were subjected to amplification by immunoSEQ multiplex PCR with primers that anneal to V and J segments. Amplification bias was minimized using a synthetic immune receptor repertoire, and residual bias was removed computationally after sequencing. Per the source publication's procedure: Repertoire diversity was quantified as the Shannon entropy index using custom Python scripts. Unsorted, CD4+ and CD8+ repertoires were analyzed separately, except in combined analyses where CD4+ and CD8+ sequences were merged in silico. Clonal expansion was defined as at least a 2-fold frequency increase after treatment relative to C1D1, with a pseudocount of 0.5 for undetected baseline clones. Singleton clones were defined as clones with 0 or 1 copy at C1D1, and non-singleton clones were defined as clones with 2 or more copies. Clones expanded in unsorted samples were annotated as CD4+, CD8+ or unknown by matching protein sequences in sorted samples from the same patient. Wilcoxon tests on paired samples were used to test changes in diversity from C1D1 to C4D1. Here the immuneACCESS table is served through TCRdb, limited to in-frame sequences with V and J called. Missing clones are a known gap in these copies; in checked studies unresolved V genes cover under half, and the rest lacks a known reason. Clone size and the V and J calls come from that table; the DNA yielded D and trimming. The sample includes approximately 25,000 clones, with approximately 80% observed a single time. The top ten hold 2% to 2.5% of the sample.

This specimen consisted of CD4+ T cells from blood, obtained at baseline. The sequence was obtained from a human donor with classical Hodgkin lymphoma.

CDR3 protein: CASSRRGTSSYNEQFF. The nucleotide sequence reads TGTGCCAGCAGTCGACGGGGGACGAGCTCCTACAATGAGCAGTTCTTC. The sequence joins TRBV27 to TRBJ2-1; possibly the D gene is TRBD2, per 6 matching bases. Spanning cysteine to phenylalanine, the CDR3 consists of 16 amino acids. Only the CDR3 DNA stays, 48 bases, in frame from base 1. V drops 5 bases and J drops 0 bases, leaving 14 bases in between. In the germline V gene (reference sequence), CDR1 corresponds to MNHEY and CDR2 to SMNVEV.